These 27 T cell receptor beta chains came from one sample sequenced in a study of regulatory T cells in long-lasting Graves disease. Construction of the TCR beta libraries employed iRepertoire HTBI primers in conjunction with Arm-PCR of CDR3 regions. TCRdb analysed the multiplex PCR reads with MiXCR anew, one entry per CDR3 protein. This table holds around 460,000 distinct CDR3 sequences, 22% found once. Time point noted: persistent/refractory GD, antithyroid drugs over 5 years with positive TRAb. Preparation of the TCR library used RNA extracted from PBMCs. Sequences were derived from peripheral blood mononuclear cells (PBMCs), sampled when the disease was refractory, from a patient treated with antithyroid drugs. These receptors all stem from a female donor with Graves disease.

This clonotype showed up many times. V gene TRBV11-2 combines with J gene TRBJ1-1; D possibly corresponds to TRBD1 (6 bases). Germline V CDR1 and CDR2: SGHAT, FQNNGV. With 4 bases removed from V and 9 bases from J, the gap between germline ends came to 18 bases. CDR3 size: 14 residues. The CDR3 loop is CASSSPWRGGQAFF. The CDR3 DNA reads TGTGCCAGCAGCTCCCCCTGGAGGGGGGGGCAAGCTTTCTTT.

This clonotype was counted at least ten times. The CDR3 here is CASSYRDPDSGNTIYF. For the CDR3, the DNA is TGTGCCAGCAGCTACCGGGATCCAGACTCTGGAAACACCATATATTTT. This chain links TRBV12-3 or TRBV12-4 with TRBJ1-3; D gene unclear. The CDR3 runs 16 residues. The V and J ends lost 6 bases and 0 bases respectively, with 15 bases between them.

The sample holds many counts of this clonotype. V gene TRBV28 combines with J gene TRBJ1-6, with D unclear. The CDR3 has 19 residues. CDR1 and CDR2 (germline): MDHEN, SYDVKM. The V end was cut by 6 bases, the J end by 0 bases, with 21 bases between. The CDR3 nucleotides are TGTGCCAGCAGAGGTCGGACGGGCTACACGAGCTCCTATAATTCACCCCTCCACTTT. Translating it yields CASRGRTGYTSSYNSPLHF.

This chain connects TRBV29-1 to TRBJ1-1; D remains unclear. Looked up from germline, CDR1 is SQVTM and CDR2 is ANQGSEA. The V end lost 2 bases, the J end lost 0 bases, and 16 bases lay between the germline ends. The CDR3 contains 16 residues. CDR3 sequence (DNA): TGCAGCGTTGAATCCGGACCCTCCCGCTTGAACACTGAAGCTTTCTTT. This codes for CSVESGPSRLNTEAFF.

This chain joins TRBV19 and TRBJ1-2; maybe TRBD1 (5 bases). Germline loops: CDR1 LNHDA, CDR2 SQIVND (reference sequence). V was trimmed by 2 bases and J by 8 bases, leaving 9 bases between them. CDR3 length equals 12 residues. The DNA of the CDR3 is TGTGCCAGTAGTATACAGGGTGGCGGCTACACCTTC. Its protein product is CASSIQGGGYTF.

This chain uses TRBV19 with TRBJ2-2, with D perhaps given as TRBD1 or TRBD2 (5 bases each). The germline V gene has CDR1 LNHDA and CDR2 SQIVND (reference sequence). Trimming removed 4 bases at V and 1 base at J, with 10 bases between. CDR3 size: 15 residues. The CDR3 is CASSTGTENTGELFF. The CDR3, as DNA: TGTGCCAGTAGTACCGGGACCGAGAACACCGGGGAGCTGTTTTTT.

The sample holds a few counts of this clonotype. The chain has TRBV5-1 and TRBJ1-1, with 9 bases that match TRBD1. Germline lookup yields CDR1 SGHRS and CDR2 YFSETQ. CDR3 length: 16 residues. V was pared by 2 bases and J by 1 base, with 6 bases of the junction left unmatched. CDR3 loop: CASSLTGGAKNTEAFF. The CDR3 nucleotides are TGCGCCAGCAGCTTAACAGGGGGCGCAAAGAACACTGAAGCTTTCTTT.

Many counts were recorded for this clonotype. V is TRBV29-1 and J is TRBJ2-2; D is undetermined. CDR3 length: 10 amino acids. Germline V gene sequence: CDR1 SQVTM, CDR2 ANQGSEA. Trimming cost V 5 bases and J 6 bases, with 4 bases left between them. In DNA, the CDR3 is TGCAGCGTTACAGCCGGGGAGCTGTTTTTT. As protein: CSVTAGELFF.

The V and J genes are TRBV24-1 and TRBJ2-3; the D gene is possibly TRBD1 (6 bases). The CDR3 has 15 amino acids. Germline CDR1 is KGHDR and CDR2 is SFDVKD. V lost 5 bases to trimming and J lost 0 bases, with 11 bases between them. The CDR3 spells CATSGTAASTDTQYF. The CDR3 DNA is TGTGCCACCAGTGGGACAGCCGCTAGCACAGATACGCAGTATTTT.

This clonotype was found a few times. This rearrangement joins TRBV11-3 to TRBJ2-7; 8 nucleotides agree with TRBD2. V lost 4 bases and J lost 5; bases outside the gene matches: 7. Germline V gene data show CDR1 as SGHNT and CDR2 as YENEEA. The CDR3 has 14 residues. The CDR3, as DNA: TGTGCCAGCAGCTCAAGCGGGAGAAGCCACGAGCAGTACTTC. Amino acids: CASSSSGRSHEQYF.

This clonotype was picked up a small number of times. J is TRBJ2-2 and V is TRBV28, with 7 bases lining up with TRBD1. Trimming removed 3 bases from V and 4 bases from J; junction bases left unmatched: 5. Germline CDR1 MDHEN, CDR2 SYDVKM. This CDR3 contains 15 residues. The CDR3 sequence is CASSLIQGVTGELFF. CDR3 nucleotides: TGTGCCAGCAGTTTGATCCAGGGGGTCACCGGGGAGCTGTTTTTT.

The rearrangement uses TRBV10-3 and TRBJ1-5; a possible D gene is TRBD1 (5 bases). V was clipped by 10 bases and J by 7 bases, with 20 bases between them. The CDR3 totals 14 residues. Looked up from germline, CDR1 is ENHRY and CDR2 is SYGVKD. CDR3 protein: CATRRGEGFQPQHF. In nucleotides, the CDR3 is TGTGCCACCCGGAGGGGAGAAGGGTTCCAGCCCCAGCATTTT.

CDR3 sequence (DNA): TGTGCCAGTAGTATTTCAGGGCCTCTGGATGGCTACACCTTC. It encodes CASSISGPLDGYTF. This sequence joins TRBV19 and TRBJ1-2; D is perhaps TRBD1 (5 bases). Germline V gives CDR1 LNHDA, CDR2 SQIVND (reference sequence). The CDR3 has 14 amino acids. With 3 bases removed from V and 6 bases from J, the gap between germline ends came to 14 bases.

The chain is built from TRBV20-1 and TRBJ2-3, with D perhaps TRBD2 (5 bases). Germline V CDR1 and CDR2: DFQATT, SNEGSKA (reference sequence). The CDR3 covers 13 residues. Trimming left V 6 bases short and J 2 bases short, with 12 bases between. The CDR3 nucleotides read TGCAGTGCCCGATTAGCGTACACAGATACGCAGTATTTT. Protein sequence: CSARLAYTDTQYF.

The rearrangement joins TRBV12-3 or TRBV12-4 to TRBJ2-6; D is uncertain. V was trimmed by 10 bases and J by 1 base, leaving 17 bases between them. The CDR3 runs 16 residues. CDR3 residues: CATTTPLGSGANVLTF. The DNA of the CDR3 is TGTGCCACCACGACACCCCTTGGGTCTGGGGCCAACGTCCTGACTTTC.

This clonotype was seen ten or more times. The V call is TRBV20-1, the J call TRBJ1-2; tentative D call: TRBD1 (5 bases). The CDR3 consists of 14 residues. Trimming removed 0 bases from V and 9 bases from J, with 17 bases in between. Germline values: CDR1 DFQATT, CDR2 SNEGSKA (reference sequence). The DNA of the CDR3 is TGCAGTGCTAGAGAGGCTCAGGGACTTTCCCGCTACACCTTC. The encoded protein is CSAREAQGLSRYTF.

The genes are TRBV15 and TRBJ1-2, with D maybe TRBD1 (6 bases). The CDR3 sequence is 18 residues long. Looked up from germline, CDR1 is LNHNV and CDR2 is YYDKDF (reference sequence). The V gene lost 1 base and the J gene lost 5 bases, with 23 bases spanning the gap. CDR3 sequence: CATSRAGTPQILSYGYTF. CDR3 nucleotide sequence: TGTGCCACCAGCAGAGCTGGGACACCCCAAATCCTCTCATATGGCTACACCTTC. Combining the CDR3 with reference TRBV15 and TRBJ1-2 gives the whole variable domain DAMVIQNPRYQVTQFGKPVTLSCSQTLNHNVMYWYQQKSSQAPKLLFHYYDKDFNNEADTPDNFQSRRPNTSFCFLDIRSPGLGDTAMYLCATSRAGTPQILSYGYTFGSGTRLTVV.

The V call is TRBV6-1, the J call TRBJ2-2; D gene unclear. Trimming cost V 7 bases and J 6 bases, with 12 bases left between them. From germline, CDR1 is MNHNS and CDR2 SASEGT. The length of the CDR3 is 13 residues. CDR3 loop: CASTPLEAGELFF. As DNA, the CDR3 is TGTGCCAGCACGCCATTGGAAGCCGGGGAGCTGTTTTTT.

This clonotype was found many times. This chain links TRBV7-9 with TRBJ1-2; TRBD1 might be the D (5 bases). CDR1 is SEHNR, CDR2 FQNEAQ, per germline (reference sequence). The CDR3 has 13 amino acids. V lost 5 bases, J lost 7 bases, and 14 bases lay in between. This chain's CDR3 is CASSPSGLTGYTF. CDR3 bases: TGTGCCAGCAGCCCCTCGGGACTAACTGGCTACACCTTC.

This chain links TRBV6-1 with TRBJ2-5; 9 bases are shared with TRBD1. The CDR3 has 15 amino acids. The germline gives CDR1 MNHNS, CDR2 SASEGT. The junction had 6 bases not matched to a gene; V was cut back by 2 bases and J by 5 bases. CDR3 loop: CASSEPTGGLETQYF. DNA for the CDR3: TGTGCCAGCAGTGAACCAACAGGGGGCCTGGAGACCCAGTACTTC.

This clonotype has at least ten counts. This chain uses TRBV7-8 with TRBJ1-1, with D perhaps matching TRBD1 (6 bases). The CDR3 is 15 residues long. The V gene lost 5 bases and the J gene lost 2 bases, with 15 bases spanning the gap. Germline V gives CDR1 SGHVS, CDR2 FQNEAQ. The CDR3 region is CASSRFRGTNTEAFF. For the CDR3, the DNA is TGTGCCAGCAGCCGTTTTAGGGGGACCAACACTGAAGCTTTCTTT.

This clonotype was counted ten times or more. The chain's CDR3 is CASSYSGGYFYTGELFF. In DNA, the CDR3 is TGTGCCAGCAGCTATTCAGGGGGGTATTTTTACACCGGGGAGCTGTTTTTT. The rearrangement joins TRBV6-1 to TRBJ2-2; D is perhaps TRBD1 (7 bases). The germline CDR1 and CDR2 sequences are MNHNS and SASEGT. V was clipped by 6 bases and J by 3 bases, with 20 bases between them. This CDR3 has 17 residues.

The chain employs TRBV20-1 and TRBJ2-7; D might be TRBD1 or TRBD2, each matching 5 bases. The ends were cut back, 6 bases at V and 0 bases at J, with 18 bases in the middle. The CDR3 has 15 residues. CDR1 is DFQATT and CDR2 is SNEGSKA in the germline V gene (reference sequence). This chain's CDR3 is CSAAPTRDRSYEQYF. In DNA form, the CDR3 reads TGCAGTGCAGCCCCTACAAGGGACCGCTCCTACGAGCAGTACTTC.

This clonotype was observed at least ten times. J is TRBJ2-7 and V is TRBV2, with D unclear. The CDR3 contains 12 residues. Looked up from germline, CDR1 is SNHLY and CDR2 is FYNNEI. V lost 4 bases to trimming and J lost 3 bases, with 7 bases between them. DNA for the CDR3: TGTGCCAGCAGTGGTCCCGGCTACGAGCAGTACTTC. Protein: CASSGPGYEQYF.

This clonotype came up many times. This chain connects TRBV11-1 to TRBJ1-2, with 7 bases aligning to TRBD1. Germline loops: CDR1 SGHAT, CDR2 FQDESV (reference sequence). V was pared by 5 bases and J by 4 bases, with 4 bases of the junction left unmatched. The CDR3 consists of 13 residues. This chain's CDR3 is CASSRGTAYGYTF. The CDR3 nucleotides read TGTGCCAGCAGCCGAGGGACAGCCTATGGCTACACCTTC.

This clonotype has a count of ten or more. This chain links TRBV3-1 with TRBJ2-5; the D gene is possibly TRBD1 (6 bases). Deletions cut 4 bases from V and 1 base from J, with 10 bases between. The germline CDR1 and CDR2 sequences are LGHDT and YNNKEL (reference sequence). The length of the CDR3 is 14 residues. The DNA of the CDR3 is TGTGCCAGCAGCCGAGACAGGACCCAAGAGACCCAGTACTTC. Its translation is CASSRDRTQETQYF.

This clonotype showed up many times. The chain is built from TRBV2 and TRBJ2-7; 9 nucleotides line up with TRBD1. This CDR3 has 13 amino acids. With V trimmed by 3 bases and J by 6 bases, 3 bases remained unmatched. CDR1 and CDR2 from the germline V gene are SNHLY and FYNNEI. The CDR3 DNA reads TGTGCCAGCAGTGAGGGGGACAGGGTCGAGCAGTACTTC. Encoded protein: CASSEGDRVEQYF.